This T cell receptor beta chain was obtained from a study of blood T cell repertoires in COVID-19. Germline-derived CDR1 and CDR2 are MNHEY and SMNVEV (reference sequence). The CDR3 length is 13 residues. V lost 3 bases and J lost 7, with 13 bases in between. The authors' processing: Amplification from reference gene primers served as the basis for estimated nucleated cell counts. The repertoire was sequenced with immunoSEQ multiplex PCR; TCRdb's copy has only in-frame clones and lacks some. Clonal size and the V and J genes are those of that table, whereas D and trimming came from the DNA. This table has 200,000 to 300,000 clones, about nine tenths appearing once.

Material: peripheral blood. The sequence was obtained from a woman in her 30s with COVID-19, enrolled during active disease. The genes are TRBV27 and TRBJ2-7; D uncertain. The CDR3 sequence is CASSLSYWSEQYF. CDR3 sequence (DNA): TGTGCCAGCAGTTTGTCGTATTGGAGTGAGCAGTACTTC.